This T cell receptor beta chain originates from a study of blood T cells in healthy people across ages. Study-level results: The study lacked donor CMV status, which possibly confounded expanded clonotype changes.

Then a second PCR, running roughly 6 to 12 cycles, was carried out with a sample-barcoded 5' primer and a J-beta primer mix. TCRdb passed the 5' RACE reads through MiXCR, listing each CDR3 protein once. The table has approximately 1.5 million distinct CDR3 sequences, 30% to 35% seen once. A note on this clonotype: Antigen: not known.

The V and J ends lost 0 bases and 10 bases respectively, with 11 bases between them. Germline CDR1 reads SGHRS; CDR2 reads YFSETQ. The CDR3 is 14 amino acids. Donation came from healthy Caucasian individuals in Russia who were aged about 6 to 95. The rearrangement uses TRBV5-1 and TRBJ1-6, with no clear D. This clonotype was sampled from a woman in her 30s in good health. Sequenced sample: blood. In nucleotides, the CDR3 is TGCGCCAGCAGCTTGGCCCAAGGGCGGTCACCCCTCCACTTT. Its protein product is CASSLAQGRSPLHF.